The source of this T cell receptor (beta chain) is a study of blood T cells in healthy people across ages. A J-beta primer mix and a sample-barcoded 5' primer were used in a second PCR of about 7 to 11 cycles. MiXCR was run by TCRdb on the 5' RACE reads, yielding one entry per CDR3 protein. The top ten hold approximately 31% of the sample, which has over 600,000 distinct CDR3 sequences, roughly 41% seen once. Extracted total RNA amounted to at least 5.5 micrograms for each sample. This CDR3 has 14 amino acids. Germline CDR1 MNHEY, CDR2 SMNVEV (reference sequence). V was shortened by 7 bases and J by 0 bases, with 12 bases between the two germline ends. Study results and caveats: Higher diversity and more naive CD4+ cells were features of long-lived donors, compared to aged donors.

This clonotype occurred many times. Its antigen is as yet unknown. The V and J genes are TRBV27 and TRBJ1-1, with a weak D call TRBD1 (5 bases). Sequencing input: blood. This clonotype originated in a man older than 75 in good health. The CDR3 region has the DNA TGTGCCAGCACAGGGCTTTTGATGAACACTGAAGCTTTCTTT. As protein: CASTGLLMNTEAFF.